The sequence of this T cell receptor (beta chain) was determined in a study of T cell clusters in autoimmune cytopenias. TRB rearrangements were amplified by touch-down multiplex PCR with mixed TRB-A/B primers. TCRdb re-called the multiplex PCR reads; every CDR3 protein appears as one record, without DNA. In total, the table holds 9,500 to 15,000 distinct CDR3 sequences. Frequency places this clonotype as medium-sized. The CDR3 has 12 amino acids. The germline gives CDR1 SQVTM, CDR2 ANQGSEA. About 39,000 genome equivalents of blood DNA were amplified for TRB. Sequencing was carried out using peripheral blood. The receptor comes from a human donor with an autoimmune cytopenia or autoimmune hepatitis (not recorded which). This chain connects TRBV29-1 to TRBJ2-5; TCRdb indicates TRBD2, and absent DNA this call remains unverified. This CDR3 is CSVVGGRKTQYF.